The 3 T cell receptor beta chains listed next were all sequenced from one sample in a study of T cells in Graves' hyperthyroidism and ophthalmopathy. Researchers amplified the TCR beta CDR3 regions from RNA transcripts. The TCR CDR3 was amplified in a first-round RT-PCR using the HTBI primer set. Using its own MiXCR run on the multiplex PCR reads, TCRdb lists one record per CDR3 protein. The sample holds 800,000 or so distinct CDR3 sequences; 38% are singletons and the top ten take about 8.9%. The sample taken for sequencing was blood. The source of these receptors is a man aged 18 to 30 with Graves' hyperthyroidism.

V and J are TRBV12-5 and TRBJ1-4; D not resolved. Germline CDR1 reads LGHNT; CDR2 reads FRNRAP. The CDR3 runs to 17 residues. The V gene lost 6 bases and the J gene lost 7 bases, with 24 bases spanning the gap. The CDR3 DNA is TGTGCTAGTGGCCTCACCTATGACGGTGGTGTTGGTGAAAAACTGTTTTTT. Translating gives CASGLTYDGGVGEKLFF.

The chain couples TRBV10-3 to TRBJ1-2; 10 bases line up with TRBD1. With 10 bases clipped from V and 8 bases from J, the junction kept 4 bases outside the gene matches. The CDR3 runs 11 residues. Germline CDR1 reads ENHRY; CDR2 reads SYGVKD. The CDR3 spells CATGTGVGYTF. The CDR3 DNA sequence: TGTGCCACCGGGACAGGGGTGGGCTACACCTTC.

This clonotype came up many times. This chain uses TRBV19 with TRBJ1-2; TRBD1 might be the D (6 bases). The CDR3 loop spans 13 amino acids. V lost 7 bases and J 5 bases, leaving 14 bases between the germline ends. From germline, CDR1 is LNHDA and CDR2 SQIVND (reference sequence). CDR3: CASTLGRGYGYTF. CDR3 in DNA: TGTGCCAGTACCCTAGGGAGGGGGTATGGCTACACCTTC.